This T cell receptor beta chain was identified in a study of T cells in Graves' hyperthyroidism and ophthalmopathy. RNA transcripts were the template for amplifying TCR beta CDR3 regions. Carried out on the TCR CDR3, a first-round RT-PCR used the HTBI primer set. In TCRdb, the multiplex PCR reads were re-called with MiXCR into one record per CDR3 protein. Of around 300,000 distinct CDR3 sequences listed, about 20% were seen once; the top ten hold around 65%. This clonotype was picked up many times. CDR1 is SGHNT and CDR2 is YENEEA in the germline V gene. V dropped 4 bases and J dropped 4; count of bases not matched to a gene: 4. The CDR3 is 16 residues long.

This TCR derives from a man in his thirties or forties with Graves' ophthalmopathy. Sequencing was carried out using blood. V is TRBV11-3 and J is TRBJ1-6, with 10 bases identical to TRBD1. CDR3 sequence: CASSYSGQGYNSPLHF. DNA for the CDR3: TGTGCCAGCAGCTATTCGGGACAGGGGTATAATTCACCCCTCCACTTT.